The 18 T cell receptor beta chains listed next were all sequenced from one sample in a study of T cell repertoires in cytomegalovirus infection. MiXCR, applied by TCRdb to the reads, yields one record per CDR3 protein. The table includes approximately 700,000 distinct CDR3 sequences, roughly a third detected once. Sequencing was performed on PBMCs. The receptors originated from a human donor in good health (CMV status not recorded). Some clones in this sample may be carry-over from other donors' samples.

The CDR3 reads CASSVRSNTEAFF. The CDR3 region has the DNA TGTGCCAGCAGCGTTCGTTCGAACACTGAAGCTTTCTTT. This chain joins TRBV2 and TRBJ1-1, with unresolved D. The germline V and J ends were trimmed by 6 bases and 1 base, with 9 bases remaining between them. Germline V gene data show CDR1 as SNHLY and CDR2 as FYNNEI. The CDR3 loop spans 13 amino acids. The full variable domain, in which reference TRBV2 and TRBJ1-1 provide the parts outside the CDR3, is EPEVTQTPSHQVTQMGQEVILRCVPISNHLYFYWYRQILGQKVEFLVSFYNNEISEKSEIFDDQFSVERPDGSNFTLKIRSTKLEDSAMYFCASSVRSNTEAFFGQGTRLTVV.

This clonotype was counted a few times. CDR3 nucleotide sequence: TGTGCCACCAGCAGAGATCTGGATGGCTACACCTTC. Residues: CATSRDLDGYTF. V gene TRBV15 combines with J gene TRBJ1-2; D not certain. Germline V gives CDR1 LNHNV, CDR2 YYDKDF (reference sequence). Deletions cut 0 bases from V and 6 bases from J, with 5 bases between. There are 12 residues in the CDR3.

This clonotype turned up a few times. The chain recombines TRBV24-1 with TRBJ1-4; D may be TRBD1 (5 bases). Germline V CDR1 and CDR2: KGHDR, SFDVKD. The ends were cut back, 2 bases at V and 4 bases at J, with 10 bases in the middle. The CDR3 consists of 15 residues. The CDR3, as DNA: TGTGCCACCAGTGATTCGGGACGGAATAATGAAAAACTGTTTTTT. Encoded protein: CATSDSGRNNEKLFF.

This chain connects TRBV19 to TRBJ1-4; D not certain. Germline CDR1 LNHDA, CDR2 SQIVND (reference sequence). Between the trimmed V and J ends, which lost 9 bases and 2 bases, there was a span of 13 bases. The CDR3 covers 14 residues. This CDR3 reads CASKRQTTNEKLFF. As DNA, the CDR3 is TGTGCCAGCAAAAGACAAACGACTAATGAAAAACTGTTTTTT. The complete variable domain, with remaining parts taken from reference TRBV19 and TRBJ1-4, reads DGGITQSPKYLFRKEGQNVTLSCEQNLNHDAMYWYRQDPGQGLRLIYYSQIVNDFQKGDIAEGYSVSREKKESFPLTVTSAQKNPTAFYLCASKRQTTNEKLFFGSGTQLSVL.

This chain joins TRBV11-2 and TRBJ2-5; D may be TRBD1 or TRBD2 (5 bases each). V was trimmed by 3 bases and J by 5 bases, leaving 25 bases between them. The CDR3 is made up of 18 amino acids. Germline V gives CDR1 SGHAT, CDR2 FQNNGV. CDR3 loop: CASSLGRQGWARVETQYF. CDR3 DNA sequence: TGTGCCAGCAGCTTGGGACGGCAGGGATGGGCTAGAGTGGAGACCCAGTACTTC.

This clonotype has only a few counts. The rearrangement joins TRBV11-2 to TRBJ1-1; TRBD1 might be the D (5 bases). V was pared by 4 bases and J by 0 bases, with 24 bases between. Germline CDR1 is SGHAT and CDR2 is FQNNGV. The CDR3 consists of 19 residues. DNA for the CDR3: TGTGCCAGCAGCTGGTTTGAAAGGGGAAGAACTCCCATGAACACTGAAGCTTTCTTT. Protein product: CASSWFERGRTPMNTEAFF.

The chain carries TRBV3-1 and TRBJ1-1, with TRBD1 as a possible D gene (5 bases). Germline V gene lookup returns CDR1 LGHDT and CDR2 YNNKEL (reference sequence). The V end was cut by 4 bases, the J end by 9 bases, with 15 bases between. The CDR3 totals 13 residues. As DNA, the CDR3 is TGTGCCAGCAGCCGAAGAGGAGAGGGACAAGCTTTCTTT. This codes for CASSRRGEGQAFF.

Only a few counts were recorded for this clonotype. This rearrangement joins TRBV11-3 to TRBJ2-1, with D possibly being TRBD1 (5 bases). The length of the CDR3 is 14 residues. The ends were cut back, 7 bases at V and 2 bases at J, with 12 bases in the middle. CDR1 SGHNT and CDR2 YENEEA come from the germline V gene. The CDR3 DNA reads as TGTGCCAGCACCAAAGGGGTCCCCTACAATGAGCAGTTCTTC. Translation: CASTKGVPYNEQFF.

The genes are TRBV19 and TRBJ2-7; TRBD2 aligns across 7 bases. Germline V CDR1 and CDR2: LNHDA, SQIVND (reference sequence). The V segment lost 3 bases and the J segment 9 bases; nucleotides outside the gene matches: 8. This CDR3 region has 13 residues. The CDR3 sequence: CASSISDPGGQYF. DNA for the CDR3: TGTGCCAGTAGTATTTCGGACCCGGGAGGGCAGTACTTC.

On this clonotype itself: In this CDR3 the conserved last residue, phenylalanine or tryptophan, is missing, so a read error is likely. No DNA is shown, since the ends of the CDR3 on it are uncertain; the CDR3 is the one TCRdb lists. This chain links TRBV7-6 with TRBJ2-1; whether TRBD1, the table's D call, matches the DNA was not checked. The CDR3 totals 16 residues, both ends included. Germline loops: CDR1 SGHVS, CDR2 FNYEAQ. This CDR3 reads CASSHPGTGGIKEKFL.

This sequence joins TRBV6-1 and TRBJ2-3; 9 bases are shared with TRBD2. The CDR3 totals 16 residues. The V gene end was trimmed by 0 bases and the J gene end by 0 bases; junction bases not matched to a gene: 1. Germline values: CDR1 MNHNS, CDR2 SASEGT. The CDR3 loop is CASSEASGGSTDTQYF. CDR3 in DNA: TGTGCCAGCAGTGAAGCAAGCGGGGGGAGCACAGATACGCAGTATTTT.

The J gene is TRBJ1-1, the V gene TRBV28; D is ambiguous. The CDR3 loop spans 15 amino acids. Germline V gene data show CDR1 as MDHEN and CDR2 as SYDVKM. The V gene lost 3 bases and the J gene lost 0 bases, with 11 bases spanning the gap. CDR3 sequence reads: CASSLKDWMNTEAFF. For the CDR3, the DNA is TGTGCCAGCAGTTTGAAGGATTGGATGAACACTGAAGCTTTCTTT.

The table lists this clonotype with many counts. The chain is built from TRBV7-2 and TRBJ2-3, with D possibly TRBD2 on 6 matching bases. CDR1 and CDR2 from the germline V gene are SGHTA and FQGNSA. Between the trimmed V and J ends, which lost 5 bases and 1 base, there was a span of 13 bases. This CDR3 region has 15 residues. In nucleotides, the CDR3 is TGTGCCAGCAGCCTCGGGAGACTGGGCACAGATACGCAGTATTTT. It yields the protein CASSLGRLGTDTQYF.

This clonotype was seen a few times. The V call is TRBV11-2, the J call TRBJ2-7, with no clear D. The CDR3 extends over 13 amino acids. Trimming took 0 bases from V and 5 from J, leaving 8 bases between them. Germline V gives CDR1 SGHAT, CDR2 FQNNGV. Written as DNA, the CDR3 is TGTGCCAGCAGCTTAGATGTGAGGAACGAGCAGTACTTC. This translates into CASSLDVRNEQYF. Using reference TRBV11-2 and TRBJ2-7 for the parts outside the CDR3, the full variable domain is EAGVAQSPRYKIIEKRQSVAFWCNPISGHATLYWYQQILGQGPKLLIQFQNNGVVDDSQLPKDRFSAERLKGVDSTLKIQPAKLEDSAVYLCASSLDVRNEQYFGPGTRLTVT.

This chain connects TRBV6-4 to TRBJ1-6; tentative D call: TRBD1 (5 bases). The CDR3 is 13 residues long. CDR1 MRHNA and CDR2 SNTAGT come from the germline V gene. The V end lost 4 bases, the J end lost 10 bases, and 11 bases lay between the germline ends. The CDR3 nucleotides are TGTGCCAGCAGTGGACAGCGAGGGTCACCCCTCCACTTT. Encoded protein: CASSGQRGSPLHF.

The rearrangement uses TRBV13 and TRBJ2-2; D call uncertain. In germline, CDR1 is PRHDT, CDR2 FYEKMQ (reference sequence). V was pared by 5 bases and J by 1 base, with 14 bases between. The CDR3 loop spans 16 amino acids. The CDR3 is CASSRDRMVNTGELFF. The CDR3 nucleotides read TGTGCCAGCAGCCGAGACCGTATGGTGAACACCGGGGAGCTGTTTTTT.

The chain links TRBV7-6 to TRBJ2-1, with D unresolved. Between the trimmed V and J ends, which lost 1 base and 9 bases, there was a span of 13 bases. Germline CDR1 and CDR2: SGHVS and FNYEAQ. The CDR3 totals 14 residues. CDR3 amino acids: CASSLEPFNTEQFF. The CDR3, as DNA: TGTGCCAGCAGCTTAGAACCGTTTAACACTGAGCAGTTCTTC.

The CDR3 loop reads CASSLGTGLAGTEAFF. DNA for the CDR3: TGTGCCAGCAGCTTAGGCACAGGGTTGGCAGGCACTGAAGCTTTCTTT. V gene TRBV7-6 combines with J gene TRBJ1-1, with D possibly being TRBD1 (6 bases). Trimming stripped 1 base from V and 4 bases from J, with 16 bases between. This CDR3 is built from 16 residues. The germline gives CDR1 SGHVS, CDR2 FNYEAQ.